This T cell receptor beta chain originates from a study of beta chain features in type 1 diabetes. The CDR3 is 15 amino acids. CDR1 and CDR2 (germline): SGHNT, YYREEE (reference sequence). Germline trimming cut 4 bases from V and 5 bases from J; bases unmatched to any gene: 8. This clone has ten or more counts. The whole isolated RNA underwent reverse transcription, so sequencing captured expressed TCRB transcripts. This table comes from immunoSEQ multiplex PCR, and its TCRdb copy is limited to in-frame clones, with some not included. The data show around 280,000 clones, with approximately 8.1% seen just once and under 1.3% held by the top ten.

This sequence joins TRBV5-4 and TRBJ2-2, with 7 bases aligning to TRBD1. The sequence was obtained from a young woman in good health. Specimen: central memory CD4+ T cells from blood. The CDR3 DNA reads as TGTGCCAGCAGCACCCGACAGGGAATAACCGGGGAGCTGTTTTTT. This gives the protein CASSTRQGITGELFF.